The clone carrying this TCR beta chain was recorded a few times. This entry comes from a study of beta chain features in type 1 diabetes. Expressed TCRB transcripts were sequenced because the entire RNA isolate underwent reverse transcription. Method: immunoSEQ multiplex PCR; TCRdb's copy keeps in-frame clones and lacks some. The sample contains 200,000 to 250,000 clones, about a tenth of which appear only once. Purity of each sorted population was above 95%. Sequencing used central memory CD4+ T cells from blood. The TCR originated in a man aged 18 to 29 in good health.

CDR3 DNA sequence: TGCAGCTTCCCGGGTAGCGGACACACAGATACGCAGTATTTT. Protein sequence: CSFPGSGHTDTQYF. This rearrangement joins TRBV29-1 to TRBJ2-3; possibly TRBD2 for D (6 bases). The CDR3 is 14 amino acids. CDR1 and CDR2 from the germline V gene are SQVTM and ANQGSEA. The V and J ends lost 8 bases and 2 bases respectively, with 17 bases between them.